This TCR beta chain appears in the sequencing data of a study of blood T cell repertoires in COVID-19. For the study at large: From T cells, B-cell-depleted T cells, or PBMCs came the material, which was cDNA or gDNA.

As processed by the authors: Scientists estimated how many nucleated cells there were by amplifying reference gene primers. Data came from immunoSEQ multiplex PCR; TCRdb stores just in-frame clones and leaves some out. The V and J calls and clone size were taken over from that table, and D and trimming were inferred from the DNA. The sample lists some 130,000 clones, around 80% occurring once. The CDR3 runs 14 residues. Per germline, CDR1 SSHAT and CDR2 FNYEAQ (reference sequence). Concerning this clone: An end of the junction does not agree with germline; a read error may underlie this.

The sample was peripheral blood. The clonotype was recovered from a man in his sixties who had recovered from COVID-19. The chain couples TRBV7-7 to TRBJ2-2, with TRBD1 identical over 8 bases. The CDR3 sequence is CASSLEAGGRELFF. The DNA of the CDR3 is TGTGCTAGCAGCTTAGAGGCAGGGGGCCGGGAGCTGTTTTTT.